This passage covers 22 T cell receptor beta chains from one sample sequenced in a study of blood T cell repertoires in COVID-19 (dated by TCRdb to between 2020 and 2021). Library preparation employed the immunoSEQ multiplex PCR assay. What TCRdb holds here is the immuneACCESS table cut down to in-frame rearrangements. Part of the clones is not present; checked against another copy, under half of the missing clones reflect an unresolved V gene, and the others are unexplained. Recorded for this sample are 140,000 or so clones; approximately 88% of them occurred a single time. 1.7% of the sample comes from the top ten. The sample consisted of peripheral blood. The receptors here all came from a woman between 50 and 59 years old with acute or convalescent COVID-19.

The chain is built from TRBV6-5 and TRBJ2-1; possibly TRBD2 for D (7 bases). The germline CDR1 and CDR2 sequences are MNHEY and SVGAGI. Deletions cut 8 bases from V and 5 bases from J, with 16 bases between. The CDR3 sequence is 14 residues long. The CDR3 is CASRSGGQHNEQFF. CDR3 nucleotides: TGTGCCAGCCGATCGGGGGGACAACACAATGAGCAGTTCTTC.

This chain links TRBV5-4 with TRBJ2-7; D unresolved. The germline V gene encodes CDR1 SGHNT and CDR2 YYREEE (reference sequence). The V end lost 1 base, the J end lost 4 bases, and 9 bases lay between the germline ends. The CDR3 is 13 residues long. The CDR3 spells CASSLNSPYEQYF. The CDR3 DNA reads TGTGCCAGCAGCTTGAACAGTCCGTACGAGCAGTACTTC.

The gene calls are TRBV6-5 and TRBJ1-4; TRBD1 is a possible D gene (6 bases). Trimming took 4 bases from V and 8 from J, leaving 17 bases between them. The CDR3 length is 15 residues. Germline CDR1 is MNHEY and CDR2 is SVGAGI. The CDR3 sequence: CASSLTGRGEEKLFF. The DNA of the CDR3 is TGTGCCAGCAGTTTAACCGGCAGGGGTGAAGAAAAACTGTTTTTT.

This chain uses TRBV27 with TRBJ2-2; possible D gene TRBD2, 7 bases. Germline V lookup: CDR1 MNHEY, CDR2 SMNVEV (reference sequence). This CDR3 spans 16 amino acids. Trimming shortened V by 6 bases and J by 6 bases, and 20 bases separated the two germline ends. CDR3 sequence: CASSFLQVRGPGELFF. CDR3 coding DNA: TGTGCCAGCAGCTTCCTACAGGTGCGGGGGCCCGGGGAGCTGTTTTTT.

This chain links TRBV5-1 with TRBJ1-3; possibly TRBD1 for D (6 bases). This CDR3 region has 15 residues. Germline V CDR1 and CDR2: SGHRS, YFSETQ. The V and J ends lost 3 bases and 7 bases respectively, with 17 bases between them. CDR3 in amino acids: CASSSGTTLGNTIYF. CDR3 in DNA: TGCGCCAGCAGCTCGGGGACAACCTTAGGTAACACCATATATTTT. Drawing the rest from reference TRBV5-1 and TRBJ1-3, the complete variable domain is KAGVTQTPRYLIKTRGQQVTLSCSPISGHRSVSWYQQTPGQGLQFLFEYFSETQRNKGNFPGRFSGRQFSNSRSEMNVSTLELGDSALYLCASSSGTTLGNTIYFGEGSWLTVV.

In the case of this clone: The sample contains more than one DNA sequence encoding this CDR3. This chain joins TRBV5-1 and TRBJ2-3; TRBD1 agrees at 7 bases. Trimming removed 2 bases from V and 3 bases from J; junction bases left unmatched: 6. CDR1 and CDR2 from the germline V gene are SGHRS and YFSETQ. There are 15 residues in the CDR3. This CDR3 is CASSLEGASTDTQYF. The DNA for the CDR3 is TGCGCCAGCAGCTTAGAGGGGGCAAGTACAGATACGCAGTATTTT. The full variable domain, with the rest looked up from reference TRBV5-1 and TRBJ2-3, is KAGVTQTPRYLIKTRGQQVTLSCSPISGHRSVSWYQQTPGQGLQFLFEYFSETQRNKGNFPGRFSGRQFSNSRSEMNVSTLELGDSALYLCASSLEGASTDTQYFGPGTRLTVL.

The rearrangement links TRBV5-1 to TRBJ1-4, with TRBD1 matching 8 bases. Germline V gene lookup returns CDR1 SGHRS and CDR2 YFSETQ. The trim removed 0 bases at V and 8 bases at J, leaving 12 bases unmatched. There are 17 residues in the CDR3. CDR3 nucleotides: TGCGCCAGCAGCTTGGGAGAAAACAGGGGGTTTAAAGAAAAACTGTTTTTT. It is translated as CASSLGENRGFKEKLFF.

V usage is TRBV18 and J usage is TRBJ1-1; possibly TRBD1 for D (5 bases). The CDR3 sequence is 12 residues long. Germline V CDR1 and CDR2: KGHSH, LQKENI. Trimming pared 3 bases from V and 8 bases from J, leaving 10 bases between. Here the CDR3 reads CASSPREGEAFF. CDR3 nucleotides: TGTGCCAGCTCACCGCGGGAGGGGGAAGCTTTCTTT.

This clone was observed a few times. The V and J genes are TRBV5-4 and TRBJ2-7; 9 bases line up with TRBD1. There are 15 residues in the CDR3. Germline V gene lookup returns CDR1 SGHNT and CDR2 YYREEE (reference sequence). Losses at the gene ends were 2 bases for V and 2 bases for J; bases not matched to a gene: 5. CDR3 in DNA: TGTGCCAGCAGCTTAGACAGGGGGAGAGCCTACGAGCAGTACTTC. This gives the protein CASSLDRGRAYEQYF.

The J gene is TRBJ1-2, the V gene TRBV10-3, with D maybe TRBD1 (5 bases). V was cut by 10 bases and J by 0 bases, with 21 bases left in between. CDR3 length: 16 residues. Germline-derived CDR1 and CDR2 are ENHRY and SYGVKD. The CDR3 DNA reads TGTGCCACCAGGTCAACAGGCGGCCTATCTAACTATGGCTACACCTTC. Translation: CATRSTGGLSNYGYTF.

The J gene is TRBJ2-1, the V gene TRBV6-5, with 7 bases identical to TRBD1. Germline CDR1 is MNHEY and CDR2 is SVGAGI. This CDR3 is built from 16 residues. V lost 2 bases and J lost 1; bases outside the gene matches: 5. CDR3 protein: CASSYTPQGSYNEQFF. The CDR3 bases are TGTGCCAGCAGTTACACCCCACAGGGGTCCTACAATGAGCAGTTCTTC.

This clone was recorded once. The chain couples TRBV6-5 to TRBJ1-1; no definite D call. Germline V gene data show CDR1 as MNHEY and CDR2 as SVGAGI. V was pared by 9 bases and J by 0 bases, with 14 bases between. The CDR3 loop spans 14 amino acids. The CDR3 is CASQFGQLNTEAFF. For the CDR3, the DNA is TGTGCCAGTCAATTTGGGCAGCTGAACACTGAAGCTTTCTTT.

The chain carries TRBV18 and TRBJ1-4; 7 positions match TRBD1. Trimming at V came to 1 base and at J to 0 bases, leaving 5 bases not matched to a gene. This CDR3 contains 17 residues. Germline V gives CDR1 KGHSH, CDR2 LQKENI. The CDR3 protein is CASSPRQGSATNEKLFF. The CDR3 DNA reads as TGTGCCAGCTCACCACGACAGGGATCGGCAACTAATGAAAAACTGTTTTTT.

This clone was counted a few times. The chain carries TRBV4-2 and TRBJ2-1, with no clear D. Germline CDR1 LGHNA, CDR2 YNFKEQ. This CDR3 comprises 15 residues. Between the trimmed V and J ends, which lost 0 bases and 5 bases, there was a span of 11 bases. The CDR3 here is CASSQESYVNNEQFF. Here the CDR3 DNA reads TGTGCCAGCAGCCAAGAGAGTTACGTAAACAATGAGCAGTTCTTC.

DNA for the CDR3: TGTGCCAGCAGTTTCGCACAGGACTATGGCTACACCTTC. Translating it yields CASSFAQDYGYTF. The V call is TRBV28, the J call TRBJ1-2, with TRBD1 as a possible D gene (5 bases). The CDR3 contains 13 residues. Trimming took 3 bases from V and 3 from J, leaving 8 bases between them. CDR1 is MDHEN and CDR2 is SYDVKM in the germline V gene.

The chain links TRBV6-5 to TRBJ1-2, with D perhaps matching TRBD1 (6 bases). In germline, CDR1 is MNHEY, CDR2 SVGAGI. The V end lost 0 bases, the J end lost 4 bases, and 9 bases lay between the germline ends. This CDR3 comprises 14 residues. The CDR3, as DNA: TGTGCCAGCAGTTACTCCGTAGGGGGCTATGGCTACACCTTC. It is translated as CASSYSVGGYGYTF.

This chain links TRBV4-1 with TRBJ2-7, with 7 bases lining up with TRBD2. The CDR3 consists of 14 residues. The germline V gene encodes CDR1 MGHRA and CDR2 YSYEKL. V shed 3 bases and J 6 bases; nucleotides not matched to a gene: 8. The DNA of the CDR3 is TGCGCCAGCAGCCAGGGAGGGTCGGAGGTCGAGCAGTACTTC. This translates into CASSQGGSEVEQYF.

The chain is built from TRBV3-1 (or the pseudogene TRBV3-2) and TRBJ2-4, with D possibly matching TRBD1 (6 bases). Germline V gene sequence: CDR1 LGHDT, CDR2 YNNKEL (reference sequence). The CDR3 spans 14 residues. V was shortened by 1 base and J by 7 bases, with 11 bases between the two germline ends. The CDR3 here is CASSQGGQWNIQYF. In nucleotides, the CDR3 is TGTGCCAGCAGCCAAGGCGGACAGTGGAACATTCAGTACTTC.

This clone was observed once. This chain links TRBV5-1 with TRBJ2-1, with 7 bases fitting TRBD2. The CDR3 contains 16 residues. In germline, CDR1 is SGHRS, CDR2 YFSETQ. The V and J ends lost 5 bases and 0 bases, in that order; junction bases with no gene match: 8. The CDR3 is CASRPLAASSYNEQFF. The CDR3, as DNA: TGCGCCAGCAGACCGCTAGCGGCCAGCTCCTACAATGAGCAGTTCTTC.

The J gene is TRBJ2-7, the V gene TRBV19; the match to TRBD1 covers 8 bases. In germline, CDR1 is LNHDA, CDR2 SQIVND (reference sequence). The CDR3 totals 17 residues. V gave up 3 bases and J gave up 4 bases; unmatched junction bases: 14. Here the CDR3 DNA reads TGTGCCAGTAGTATTCTCCCTGGACAGGGTCCGGATTACGAGCAGTACTTC. Amino acid sequence: CASSILPGQGPDYEQYF.

The chain carries TRBV4-1 and TRBJ2-1; 8 nucleotides align to TRBD2. The J segment lost 5 bases and the V segment lost 4 bases, leaving 7 bases of the junction unmatched. This CDR3 region has 15 residues. Germline values: CDR1 MGHRA, CDR2 YSYEKL. The CDR3 loop reads CASSPGVAGHNEQFF. CDR3 coding DNA: TGCGCCAGCAGCCCCGGGGTAGCGGGACACAATGAGCAGTTCTTC.

The J gene is TRBJ1-3, the V gene TRBV19, with D possibly being TRBD1 (5 bases). Germline CDR1 reads LNHDA; CDR2 reads SQIVND (reference sequence). The CDR3 sequence is 16 residues long. Deletions cut 4 bases from V and 0 bases from J, with 13 bases between. The CDR3 nucleotides read TGTGCCAGTAGTACCTTACAGGCCAACTCTGGAAACACCATATATTTT. This gives the protein CASSTLQANSGNTIYF.